The present entry profiles one TCR beta chain with its context. No antigen is known for it. V was pared by 4 bases and J by 2 bases, with 9 bases of the junction left unmatched. This CDR3 comprises 18 residues. The V gene's germline CDR1 is SGHVS and CDR2 FQNEAQ. CD45RO-negative cells were positively selected for CCR7, leaving out terminally differentiated effector memory CD45RA+ cells. These data come from a study of shared clonotypes between healthy human individuals. Study-level results: Naive subsets usually exceeded memory subsets in estimated richness. Relative to their counterparts shared across all four donors, non-shared clonotypes exhibited diminished generation probabilities.

Only in-frame clones appear in the TCRdb table, and some are missing; sequencing was by immunoSEQ multiplex PCR. The sample records hundreds of thousands of clones, about 92% being singletons. The chain is built from TRBV7-8 and TRBJ2-3, with 13 bases fitting TRBD2. The sample taken for sequencing was naive CD8+ T cells sorted from blood. The clonotype was recovered from a man in his thirties or forties in good health. CDR3 bases: TGTGCCAGCAGCTACGGACTAGCGGGAGCTTCTCACACAGATACGCAGTATTTT. Its protein is CASSYGLAGASHTDTQYF.